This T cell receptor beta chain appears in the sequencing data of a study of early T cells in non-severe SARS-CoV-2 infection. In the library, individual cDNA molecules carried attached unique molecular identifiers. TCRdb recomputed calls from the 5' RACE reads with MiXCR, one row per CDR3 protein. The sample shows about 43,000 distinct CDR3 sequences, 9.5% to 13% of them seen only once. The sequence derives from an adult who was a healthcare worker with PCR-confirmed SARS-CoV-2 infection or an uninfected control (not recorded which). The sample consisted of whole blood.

CDR3 sequence: CSAIDRFRDEQFF. CDR3 nucleotides: TGCAGTGCAATCGACAGGTTTCGGGATGAGCAGTTCTTC. The chain carries TRBV20-1 and TRBJ2-1, with D perhaps matching TRBD1 (6 bases). Trimming left V 6 bases short and J 8 bases short, with 17 bases between. CDR3 length equals 13 residues. Germline lookup yields CDR1 DFQATT and CDR2 SNEGSKA (reference sequence).